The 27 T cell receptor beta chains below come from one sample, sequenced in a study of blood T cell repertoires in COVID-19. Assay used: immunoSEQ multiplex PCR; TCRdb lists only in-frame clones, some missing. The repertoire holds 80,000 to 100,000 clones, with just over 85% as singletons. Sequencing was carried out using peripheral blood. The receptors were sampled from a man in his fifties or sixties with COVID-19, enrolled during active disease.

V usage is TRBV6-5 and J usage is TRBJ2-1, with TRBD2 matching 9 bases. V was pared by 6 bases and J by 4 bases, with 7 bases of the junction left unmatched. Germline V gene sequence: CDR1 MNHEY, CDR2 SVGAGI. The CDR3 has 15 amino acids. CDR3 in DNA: TGTGCCAGCAGAGGGACTGCGGGGGGGTACAATGAGCAGTTCTTC. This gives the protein CASRGTAGGYNEQFF.

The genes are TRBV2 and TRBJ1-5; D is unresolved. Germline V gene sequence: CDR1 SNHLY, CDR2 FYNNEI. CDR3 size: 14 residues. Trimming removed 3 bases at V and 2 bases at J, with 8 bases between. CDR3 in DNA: TGTGCCAGCAGTGATGGGCAGGGCAATCAGCCCCAGCATTTT. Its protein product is CASSDGQGNQPQHF.

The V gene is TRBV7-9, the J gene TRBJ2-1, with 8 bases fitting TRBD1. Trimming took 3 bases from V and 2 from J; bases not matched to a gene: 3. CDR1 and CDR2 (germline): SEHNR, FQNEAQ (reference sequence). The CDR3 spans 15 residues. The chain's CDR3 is CASSFGTGTYNEQFF. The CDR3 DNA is TGTGCCAGCAGCTTTGGGACAGGCACCTACAATGAGCAGTTCTTC.

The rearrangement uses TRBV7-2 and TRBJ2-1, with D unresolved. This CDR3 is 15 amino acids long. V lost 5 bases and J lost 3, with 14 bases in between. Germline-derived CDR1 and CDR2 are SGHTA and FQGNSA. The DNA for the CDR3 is TGTGCCAGCAGCACAGAAGTAGGCAGCTACAATGAGCAGTTCTTC. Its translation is CASSTEVGSYNEQFF.

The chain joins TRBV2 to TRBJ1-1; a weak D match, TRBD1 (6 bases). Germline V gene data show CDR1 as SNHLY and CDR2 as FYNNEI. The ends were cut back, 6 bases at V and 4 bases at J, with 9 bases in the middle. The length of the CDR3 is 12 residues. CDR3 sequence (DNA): TGTGCCAGCAGCCGGGACATCACTGAAGCTTTCTTT. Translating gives CASSRDITEAFF.

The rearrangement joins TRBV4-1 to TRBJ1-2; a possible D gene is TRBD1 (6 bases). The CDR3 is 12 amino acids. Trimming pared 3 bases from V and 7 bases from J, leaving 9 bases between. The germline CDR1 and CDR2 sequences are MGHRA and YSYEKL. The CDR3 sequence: CASSHLTGGYTF. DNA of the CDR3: TGCGCCAGCAGCCACCTGACAGGTGGCTACACCTTC.

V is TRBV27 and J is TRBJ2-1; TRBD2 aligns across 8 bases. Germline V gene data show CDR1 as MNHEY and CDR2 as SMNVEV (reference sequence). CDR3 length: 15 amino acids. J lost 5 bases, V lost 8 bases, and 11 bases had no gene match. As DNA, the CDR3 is TGTGCCAGCGGCTTCTATCGGGGGGGAAACAATGAGCAGTTCTTC. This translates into CASGFYRGGNNEQFF.

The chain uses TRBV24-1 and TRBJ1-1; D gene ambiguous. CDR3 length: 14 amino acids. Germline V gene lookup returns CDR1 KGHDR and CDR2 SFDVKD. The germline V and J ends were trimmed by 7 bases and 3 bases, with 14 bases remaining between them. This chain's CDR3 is CATSDGSLDTEAFF. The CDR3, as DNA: TGTGCCACCAGCGATGGGAGTCTCGACACTGAAGCTTTCTTT.

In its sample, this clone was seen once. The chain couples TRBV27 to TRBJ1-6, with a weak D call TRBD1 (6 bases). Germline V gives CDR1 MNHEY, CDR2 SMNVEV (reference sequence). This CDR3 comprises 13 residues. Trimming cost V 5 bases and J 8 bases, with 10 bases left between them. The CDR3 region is CASSTGHYSPLHF. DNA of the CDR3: TGTGCCAGCAGTACGGGACACTATTCACCCCTCCACTTT.

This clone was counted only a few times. CDR3 DNA sequence: TGTGCCAGCAGCCAAGTGAAGACAGGGGGTCTCACCTATAATTCACCCCTCCACTTT. Its protein product is CASSQVKTGGLTYNSPLHF. The chain combines TRBV14 with TRBJ1-6, with 9 bases fitting TRBD1. With 1 base clipped from V and 2 bases from J, the junction kept 9 bases outside the gene matches. Germline CDR1 and CDR2: SGHDN and FVKESK. The CDR3 is 19 residues long.

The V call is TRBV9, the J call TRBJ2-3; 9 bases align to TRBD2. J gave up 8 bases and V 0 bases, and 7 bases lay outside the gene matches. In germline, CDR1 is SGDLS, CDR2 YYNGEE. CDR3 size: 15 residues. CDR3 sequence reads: CASSVDAGGHGTQYF. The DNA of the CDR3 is TGTGCCAGCAGCGTAGACGCGGGGGGGCATGGTACGCAGTATTTT.

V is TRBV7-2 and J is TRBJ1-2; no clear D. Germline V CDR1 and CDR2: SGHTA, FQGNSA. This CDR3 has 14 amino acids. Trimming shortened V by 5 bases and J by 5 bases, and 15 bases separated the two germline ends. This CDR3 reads CASSLSGFEYGYTF. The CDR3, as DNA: TGTGCCAGCAGCCTTTCGGGATTTGAATATGGCTACACCTTC.

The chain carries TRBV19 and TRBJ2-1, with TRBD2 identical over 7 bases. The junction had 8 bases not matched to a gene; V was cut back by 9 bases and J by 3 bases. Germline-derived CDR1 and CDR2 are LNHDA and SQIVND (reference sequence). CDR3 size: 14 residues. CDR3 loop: CASQTSAIYNEQFF. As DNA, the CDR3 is TGTGCCAGCCAAACTAGCGCAATCTACAATGAGCAGTTCTTC.

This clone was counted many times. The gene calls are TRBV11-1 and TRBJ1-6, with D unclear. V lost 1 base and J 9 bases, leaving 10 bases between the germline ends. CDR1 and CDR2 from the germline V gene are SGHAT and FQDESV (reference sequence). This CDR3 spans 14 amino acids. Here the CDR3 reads CASSLGPNSSPLHF. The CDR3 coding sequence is TGTGCCAGCAGCTTAGGTCCGAACAGTTCACCCCTCCACTTT.

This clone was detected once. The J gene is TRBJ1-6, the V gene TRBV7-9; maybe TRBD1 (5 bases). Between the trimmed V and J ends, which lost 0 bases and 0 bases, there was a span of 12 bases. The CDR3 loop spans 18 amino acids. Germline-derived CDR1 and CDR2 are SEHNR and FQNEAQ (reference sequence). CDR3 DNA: TGTGCCAGCAGCTTAGCGGGGCAGCCGAGCTCCTATAATTCACCCCTCCACTTT. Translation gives CASSLAGQPSSYNSPLHF.

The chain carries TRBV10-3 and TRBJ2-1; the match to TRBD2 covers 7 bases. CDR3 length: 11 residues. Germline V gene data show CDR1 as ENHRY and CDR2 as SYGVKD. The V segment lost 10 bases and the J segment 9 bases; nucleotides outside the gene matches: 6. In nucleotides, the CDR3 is TGTGCCACCCGGGAGGATACTGAGCAGTTCTTC. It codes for CATREDTEQFF.

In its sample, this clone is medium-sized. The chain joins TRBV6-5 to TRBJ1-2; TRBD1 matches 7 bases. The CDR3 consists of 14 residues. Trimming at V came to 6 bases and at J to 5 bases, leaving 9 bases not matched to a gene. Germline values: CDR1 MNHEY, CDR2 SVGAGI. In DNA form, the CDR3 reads TGTGCCAGCAGCGTGACAGGGCCTCTGTATGGCTACACCTTC. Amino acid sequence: CASSVTGPLYGYTF.

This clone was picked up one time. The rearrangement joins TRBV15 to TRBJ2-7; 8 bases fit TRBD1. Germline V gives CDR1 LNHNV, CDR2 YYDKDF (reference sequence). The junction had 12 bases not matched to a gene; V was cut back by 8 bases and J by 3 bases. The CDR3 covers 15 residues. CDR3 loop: CATLDRGGELYEQYF. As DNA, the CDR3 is TGTGCCACCCTAGACAGGGGCGGCGAACTCTACGAGCAGTACTTC.

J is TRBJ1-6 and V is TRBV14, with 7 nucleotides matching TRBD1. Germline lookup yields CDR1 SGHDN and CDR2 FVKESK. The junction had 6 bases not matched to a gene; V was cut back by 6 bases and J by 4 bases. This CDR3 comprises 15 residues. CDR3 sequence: CASSSRDSYNSPLHF. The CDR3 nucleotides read TGTGCCAGCAGTTCCCGGGACAGTTATAATTCACCCCTCCACTTT. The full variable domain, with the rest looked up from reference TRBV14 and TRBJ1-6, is EAGVTQFPSHSVIEKGQTVTLRCDPISGHDNLYWYRRVMGKEIKFLLHFVKESKQDESGMPNNRFLAERTGGTYSTLKVQPAELEDSGVYFCASSSRDSYNSPLHFGNGTRLTVT.

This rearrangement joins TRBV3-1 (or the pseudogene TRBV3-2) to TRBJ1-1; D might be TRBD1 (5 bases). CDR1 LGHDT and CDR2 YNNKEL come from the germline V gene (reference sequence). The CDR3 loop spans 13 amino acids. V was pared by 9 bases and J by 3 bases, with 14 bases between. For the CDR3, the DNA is TGTGCCAGTCGGGGGGGAATTCACACTGAAGCTTTCTTT. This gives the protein CASRGGIHTEAFF.

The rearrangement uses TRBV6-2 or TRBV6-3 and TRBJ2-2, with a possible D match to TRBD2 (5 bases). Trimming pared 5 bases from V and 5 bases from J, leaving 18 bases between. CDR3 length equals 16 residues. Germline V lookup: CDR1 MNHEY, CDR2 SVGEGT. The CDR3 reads CASSIINRDGTGELFF. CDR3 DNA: TGTGCCAGCAGTATCATCAACCGGGATGGGACCGGGGAGCTGTTTTTT.

The CDR3 bases are TGTGCCAGTAGTCCAGGACAGGGTTTCGGTCAGCCCCAGCATTTT. This codes for CASSPGQGFGQPQHF. The chain joins TRBV19 to TRBJ1-5, with TRBD1 matching 8 bases. Germline CDR1 and CDR2: LNHDA and SQIVND (reference sequence). CDR3 length: 15 residues. Trimming removed 5 bases from V and 6 bases from J; junction bases left unmatched: 9.

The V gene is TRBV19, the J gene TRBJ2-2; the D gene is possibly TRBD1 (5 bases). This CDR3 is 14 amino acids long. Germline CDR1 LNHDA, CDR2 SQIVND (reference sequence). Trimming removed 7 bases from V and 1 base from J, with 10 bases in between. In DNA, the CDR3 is TGTGCCAGTAACTCAGGGTTGAACACCGGGGAGCTGTTTTTT. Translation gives CASNSGLNTGELFF.

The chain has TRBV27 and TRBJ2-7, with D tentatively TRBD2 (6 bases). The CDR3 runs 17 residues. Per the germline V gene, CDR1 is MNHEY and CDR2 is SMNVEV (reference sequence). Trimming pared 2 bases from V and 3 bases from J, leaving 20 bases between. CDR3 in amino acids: CASSLGLARGGDYEQYF. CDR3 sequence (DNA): TGTGCCAGCAGTTTAGGCCTAGCGAGGGGAGGAGACTACGAGCAGTACTTC.

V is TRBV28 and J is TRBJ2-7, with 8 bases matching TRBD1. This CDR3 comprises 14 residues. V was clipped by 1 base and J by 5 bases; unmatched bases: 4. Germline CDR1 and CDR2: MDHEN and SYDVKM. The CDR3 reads CASSLSGTGNEQYF. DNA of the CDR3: TGTGCCAGCAGTTTATCCGGGACAGGAAACGAGCAGTACTTC.

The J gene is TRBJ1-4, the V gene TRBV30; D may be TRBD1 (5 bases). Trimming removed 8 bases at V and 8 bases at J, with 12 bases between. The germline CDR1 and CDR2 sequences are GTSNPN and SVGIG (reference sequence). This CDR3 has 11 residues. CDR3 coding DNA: TGTGCCGGACGGGGGTACGAAAAACTGTTTTTT. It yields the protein CAGRGYEKLFF.

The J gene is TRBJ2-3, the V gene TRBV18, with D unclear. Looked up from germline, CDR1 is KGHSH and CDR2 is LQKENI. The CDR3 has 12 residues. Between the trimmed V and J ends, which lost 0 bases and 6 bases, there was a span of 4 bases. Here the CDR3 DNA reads TGTGCCAGCTCACCACCTTCGGATACGCAGTATTTT. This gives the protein CASSPPSDTQYF.